This T cell receptor (beta chain) was retrieved from a study of T cell responses to AZD1222 COVID-19 vaccine. With 3 bases removed from V and 4 bases from J, the gap between germline ends came to 9 bases. This CDR3 has 14 amino acids. Germline CDR1 SEHNR, CDR2 FQNEAQ (reference sequence). On this clone itself: Antigen unknown.

Data came from immunoSEQ multiplex PCR; TCRdb stores just in-frame clones and leaves some out. This table has 200,000 or so clones, 80% to 90% appearing once. Broader study findings: Spike-specific TCR breadth and depth were elevated following two AZD1222 doses. Clonal diversity was possibly underestimated; the donors were predominantly white British and more often female. Just 5 to 7 AZD1222 recipients were seropositive at baseline. No repertoire was sampled before or during the peak T cell response, only after it.

This receptor was obtained from an adult in good health. The chain combines TRBV7-9 with TRBJ2-2; D perhaps matches TRBD2 (6 bases). Sequences were derived from peripheral blood, sampled on day 0 of MenACWY control vaccination. In DNA, the CDR3 is TGTGCCAGCAGCTTCGGGACTCCCACCGGGGAGCTGTTTTTT. Protein: CASSFGTPTGELFF.